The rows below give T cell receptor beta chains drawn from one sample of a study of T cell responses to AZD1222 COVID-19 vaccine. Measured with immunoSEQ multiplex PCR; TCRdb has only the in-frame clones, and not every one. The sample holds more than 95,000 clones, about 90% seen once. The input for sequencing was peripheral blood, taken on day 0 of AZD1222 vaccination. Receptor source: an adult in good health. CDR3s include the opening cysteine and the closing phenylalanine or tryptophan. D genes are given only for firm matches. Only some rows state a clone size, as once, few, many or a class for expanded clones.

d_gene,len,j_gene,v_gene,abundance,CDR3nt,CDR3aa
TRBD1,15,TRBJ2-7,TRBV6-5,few,TGTGCCAGCATCCCAAGCGGGACAGGGGTCTCCGAGCAGTACTTC,CASIPSGTGVSEQYF
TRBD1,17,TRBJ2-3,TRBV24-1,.,TGTGCCACCAGTGACGGACAGGGGAATTCGCACACAGATACGCAGTATTTT,CATSDGQGNSHTDTQYF
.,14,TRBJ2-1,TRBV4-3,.,TGCGCCAGCAGCCAAGAGGACTTCAACAATGAGCAGTTCTTC,CASSQEDFNNEQFF
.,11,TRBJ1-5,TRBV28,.,TGTGCCAGCAGTTTTGGGGGGCTCCAGCATTTT,CASSFGGLQHF
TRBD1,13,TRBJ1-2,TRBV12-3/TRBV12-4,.,TGTGCCAGCAGCCAAGACAGGGTTTTGGGCTACACCTTC,CASSQDRVLGYTF
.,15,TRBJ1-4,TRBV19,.,TGTGCCAGTAGTACCCTGGGGGGGGCGAAAGAAAAACTGTTTTTT,CASSTLGGAKEKLFF
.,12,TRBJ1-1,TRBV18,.,TGTGCCAGCTCACCTACTTACACTGAAGCTTTCTTT,CASSPTYTEAFF
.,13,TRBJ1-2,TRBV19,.,TGTGCCAGTACTATAGGCGGGGTCCATGGCTACACCTTC,CASTIGGVHGYTF
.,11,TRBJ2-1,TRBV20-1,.,TGCAGTGCTAGAGTTTTCACTGAGCAGTTCTTC,CSARVFTEQFF
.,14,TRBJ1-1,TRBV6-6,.,TGTGCCAGCAGCCAACAAACAGGTGACACTGAAGCTTTCTTT,CASSQQTGDTEAFF
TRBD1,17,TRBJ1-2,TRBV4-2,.,TGTGCCAGCAGCACCCGGACAGGGTTTGGGGATAACTATGGCTACACCTTC,CASSTRTGFGDNYGYTF
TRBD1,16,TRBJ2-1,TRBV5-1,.,TGCGCCAGCATCAACCGACCGGGACAGGGTGCCAATGAGCAGTTCTTC,CASINRPGQGANEQFF
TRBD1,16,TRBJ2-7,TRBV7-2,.,TGTGCCAGCAGCTTAGCGGGGCAGGGGGCCTCCTACGAGCAGTACTTC,CASSLAGQGASYEQYF
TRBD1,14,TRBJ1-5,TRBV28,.,TGTGCCAGCAGTTTAGGACAGGTTTGGCAGCCCCAGCATTTT,CASSLGQVWQPQHF